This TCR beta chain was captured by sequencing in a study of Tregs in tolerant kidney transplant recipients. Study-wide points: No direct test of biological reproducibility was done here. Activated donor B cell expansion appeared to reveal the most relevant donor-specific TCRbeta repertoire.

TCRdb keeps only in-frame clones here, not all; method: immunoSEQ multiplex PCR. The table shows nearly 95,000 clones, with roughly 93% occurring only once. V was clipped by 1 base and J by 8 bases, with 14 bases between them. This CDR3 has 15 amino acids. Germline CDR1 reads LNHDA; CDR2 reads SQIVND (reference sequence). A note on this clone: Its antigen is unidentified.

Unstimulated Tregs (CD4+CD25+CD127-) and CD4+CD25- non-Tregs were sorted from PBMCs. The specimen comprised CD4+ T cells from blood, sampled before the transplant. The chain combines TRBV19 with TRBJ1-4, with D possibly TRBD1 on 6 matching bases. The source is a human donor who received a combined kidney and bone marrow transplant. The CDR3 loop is CASSIAAGDGEKLFF. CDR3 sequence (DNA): TGTGCCAGTAGTATAGCAGCAGGGGACGGAGAAAAACTGTTTTTT.